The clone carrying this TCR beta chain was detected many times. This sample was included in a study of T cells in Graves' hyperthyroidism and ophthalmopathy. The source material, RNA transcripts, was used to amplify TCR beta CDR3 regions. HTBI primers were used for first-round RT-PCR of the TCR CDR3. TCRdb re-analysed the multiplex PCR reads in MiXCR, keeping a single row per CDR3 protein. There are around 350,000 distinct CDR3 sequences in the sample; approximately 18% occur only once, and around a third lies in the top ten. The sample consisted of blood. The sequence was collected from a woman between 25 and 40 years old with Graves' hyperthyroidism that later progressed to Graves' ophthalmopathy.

The CDR3 nucleotides are TGCGCCAGCAGCTGGGGGACAGAGAGTGAGCAGTTCTTC. It is translated as CASSWGTESEQFF. The gene calls are TRBV5-1 and TRBJ2-1; 7 nucleotides match TRBD1. Germline V gene data show CDR1 as SGHRS and CDR2 as YFSETQ. The CDR3 length is 13 residues. Unmatched junction bases numbered 6, after V lost 3 bases and J lost 9 bases.